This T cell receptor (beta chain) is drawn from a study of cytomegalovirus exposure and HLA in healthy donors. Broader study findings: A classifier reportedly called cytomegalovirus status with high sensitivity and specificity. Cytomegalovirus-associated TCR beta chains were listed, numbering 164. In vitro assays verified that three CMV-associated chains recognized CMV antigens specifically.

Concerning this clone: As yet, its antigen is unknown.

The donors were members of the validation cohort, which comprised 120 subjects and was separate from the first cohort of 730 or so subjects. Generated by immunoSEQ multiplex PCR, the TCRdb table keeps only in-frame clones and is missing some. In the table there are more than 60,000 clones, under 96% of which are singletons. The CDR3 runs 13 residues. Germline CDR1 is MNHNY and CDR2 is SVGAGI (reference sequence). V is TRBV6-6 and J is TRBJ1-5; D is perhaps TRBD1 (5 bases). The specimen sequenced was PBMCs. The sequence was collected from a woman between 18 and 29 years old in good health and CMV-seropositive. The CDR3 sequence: CGGGAGGNQPQHF. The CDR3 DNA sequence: TGTGGAGGTGGGGCGGGGGGCAATCAGCCCCAGCATTTT.